This T cell receptor (beta chain) was documented in a study of blood T cell repertoires in COVID-19. Germline CDR1 reads SGHDT; CDR2 reads YYEEEE. Between the trimmed V and J ends, which lost 4 bases and 7 bases, there was a span of 17 bases. CDR3 length: 15 residues. Generated by immunoSEQ multiplex PCR, the TCRdb table keeps only in-frame clones and is missing some. This table has 180,000 or so clones, approximately 89% appearing once. The TCR sequence derives from a man in his forties who had recovered from COVID-19. This chain uses TRBV5-6 with TRBJ1-4; the D is unclear. Sequencing was carried out using PBMCs or T cells enriched from blood (not recorded which). DNA of the CDR3: TGTGCCAGCAGCCCTGGCCCGGGGAACGGTGAAAAACTGTTTTTT. Translation gives CASSPGPGNGEKLFF.